A single sample is the source of the 7 T cell receptor beta chains below, sequenced in a study of cytomegalovirus exposure and HLA in healthy donors. Use of 60 Vbeta and 13 Jbeta primers characterized the PCR. Repertoires were generated with immunoSEQ multiplex PCR, while TCRdb's copy carries only in-frame clones and drops some. The sample has roughly 120,000 clones; 75% to 85% are singletons. The material sequenced was PBMCs. These TCRs come from a male donor in good health and CMV-seronegative.

This clone was seen once. The chain joins TRBV4-3 to TRBJ2-5; D might be TRBD1 (6 bases). Between the trimmed V and J ends, which lost 0 bases and 5 bases, there was a span of 16 bases. The CDR3 totals 16 residues. Germline CDR1 and CDR2: LGHNA and YSLEER. The CDR3 bases are TGCGCCAGCAGCCAAGATGGGCCAGGGGTCGGGGAGACCCAGTACTTC. Translating gives CASSQDGPGVGETQYF.

J is TRBJ1-5 and V is TRBV5-1, with D unresolved. Per germline, CDR1 SGHRS and CDR2 YFSETQ. The CDR3 totals 13 residues. V lost 4 bases and J lost 7, with 12 bases in between. DNA for the CDR3: TGCGCCAGCAGCGTGGGGAACGGGCAGCCCCAGCATTTT. Translating it yields CASSVGNGQPQHF.

This chain connects TRBV30 to TRBJ1-6; TRBD1 might be the D (5 bases). CDR1 and CDR2 from the germline V gene are GTSNPN and SVGIG (reference sequence). The CDR3 extends over 15 amino acids. V was trimmed by 8 bases and J by 4 bases, leaving 18 bases between them. CDR3 sequence: CAGTRADGYNSPLHF. CDR3 nucleotide sequence: TGTGCCGGGACCAGGGCGGACGGATATAATTCACCCCTCCACTTT.

This clone was counted only a few times. The chain couples TRBV29-1 to TRBJ2-1; TRBD1 is a possible D gene (9 bases). The V gene lost 6 bases and the J gene lost 6 bases, with 27 bases spanning the gap. Germline loops: CDR1 SQVTM, CDR2 ANQGSEA. The CDR3 contains 17 residues. The CDR3 loop reads CSVSGTGSSGPGNEQFF. CDR3 nucleotide sequence: TGCAGCGTCTCCGGGACAGGGTCTAGCGGGCCGGGCAATGAGCAGTTCTTC.

The chain is built from TRBV30 and TRBJ1-2; 9 positions agree with TRBD1. The CDR3 spans 15 residues. Looked up from germline, CDR1 is GTSNPN and CDR2 is SVGIG (reference sequence). The J segment lost 8 bases and the V segment lost 2 bases, leaving 12 bases of the junction unmatched. The CDR3 protein is CAWSTGTGRVRGYTF. The CDR3 bases are TGTGCCTGGAGTACCGGGACAGGGAGGGTGAGAGGCTACACCTTC.

The V gene is TRBV19, the J gene TRBJ2-7, with 8 positions matching TRBD1. The CDR3 runs to 12 residues. The V gene end was trimmed by 3 bases and the J gene end by 6 bases; junction bases not matched to a gene: 1. CDR1 and CDR2 (germline): LNHDA, SQIVND (reference sequence). In DNA, the CDR3 is TGTGCCAGTAGTATCGGGACAGGCGAGCAGTACTTC. This encodes CASSIGTGEQYF.

V usage is TRBV30 and J usage is TRBJ2-2, with a possible D match to TRBD2 (6 bases). Trimming pared 4 bases from V and 7 bases from J, leaving 16 bases between. This CDR3 is 14 amino acids long. Per the germline V gene, CDR1 is GTSNPN and CDR2 is SVGIG (reference sequence). This CDR3 is CAWTGTHGIGELFF. CDR3 DNA sequence: TGTGCCTGGACCGGGACTCACGGCATCGGGGAGCTGTTTTTT.